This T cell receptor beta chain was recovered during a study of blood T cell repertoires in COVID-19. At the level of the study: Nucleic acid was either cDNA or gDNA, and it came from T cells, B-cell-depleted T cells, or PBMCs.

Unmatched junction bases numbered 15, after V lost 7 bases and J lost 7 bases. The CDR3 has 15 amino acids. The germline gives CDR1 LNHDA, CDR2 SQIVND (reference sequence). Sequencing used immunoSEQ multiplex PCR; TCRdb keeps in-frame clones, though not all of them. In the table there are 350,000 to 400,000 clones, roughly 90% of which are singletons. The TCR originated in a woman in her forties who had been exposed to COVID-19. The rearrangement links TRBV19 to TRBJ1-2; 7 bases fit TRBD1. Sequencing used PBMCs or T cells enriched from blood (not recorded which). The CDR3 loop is CASTPQTGPVPGYTF. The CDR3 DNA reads TGTGCCAGTACTCCTCAGACAGGGCCTGTTCCTGGCTACACCTTC.